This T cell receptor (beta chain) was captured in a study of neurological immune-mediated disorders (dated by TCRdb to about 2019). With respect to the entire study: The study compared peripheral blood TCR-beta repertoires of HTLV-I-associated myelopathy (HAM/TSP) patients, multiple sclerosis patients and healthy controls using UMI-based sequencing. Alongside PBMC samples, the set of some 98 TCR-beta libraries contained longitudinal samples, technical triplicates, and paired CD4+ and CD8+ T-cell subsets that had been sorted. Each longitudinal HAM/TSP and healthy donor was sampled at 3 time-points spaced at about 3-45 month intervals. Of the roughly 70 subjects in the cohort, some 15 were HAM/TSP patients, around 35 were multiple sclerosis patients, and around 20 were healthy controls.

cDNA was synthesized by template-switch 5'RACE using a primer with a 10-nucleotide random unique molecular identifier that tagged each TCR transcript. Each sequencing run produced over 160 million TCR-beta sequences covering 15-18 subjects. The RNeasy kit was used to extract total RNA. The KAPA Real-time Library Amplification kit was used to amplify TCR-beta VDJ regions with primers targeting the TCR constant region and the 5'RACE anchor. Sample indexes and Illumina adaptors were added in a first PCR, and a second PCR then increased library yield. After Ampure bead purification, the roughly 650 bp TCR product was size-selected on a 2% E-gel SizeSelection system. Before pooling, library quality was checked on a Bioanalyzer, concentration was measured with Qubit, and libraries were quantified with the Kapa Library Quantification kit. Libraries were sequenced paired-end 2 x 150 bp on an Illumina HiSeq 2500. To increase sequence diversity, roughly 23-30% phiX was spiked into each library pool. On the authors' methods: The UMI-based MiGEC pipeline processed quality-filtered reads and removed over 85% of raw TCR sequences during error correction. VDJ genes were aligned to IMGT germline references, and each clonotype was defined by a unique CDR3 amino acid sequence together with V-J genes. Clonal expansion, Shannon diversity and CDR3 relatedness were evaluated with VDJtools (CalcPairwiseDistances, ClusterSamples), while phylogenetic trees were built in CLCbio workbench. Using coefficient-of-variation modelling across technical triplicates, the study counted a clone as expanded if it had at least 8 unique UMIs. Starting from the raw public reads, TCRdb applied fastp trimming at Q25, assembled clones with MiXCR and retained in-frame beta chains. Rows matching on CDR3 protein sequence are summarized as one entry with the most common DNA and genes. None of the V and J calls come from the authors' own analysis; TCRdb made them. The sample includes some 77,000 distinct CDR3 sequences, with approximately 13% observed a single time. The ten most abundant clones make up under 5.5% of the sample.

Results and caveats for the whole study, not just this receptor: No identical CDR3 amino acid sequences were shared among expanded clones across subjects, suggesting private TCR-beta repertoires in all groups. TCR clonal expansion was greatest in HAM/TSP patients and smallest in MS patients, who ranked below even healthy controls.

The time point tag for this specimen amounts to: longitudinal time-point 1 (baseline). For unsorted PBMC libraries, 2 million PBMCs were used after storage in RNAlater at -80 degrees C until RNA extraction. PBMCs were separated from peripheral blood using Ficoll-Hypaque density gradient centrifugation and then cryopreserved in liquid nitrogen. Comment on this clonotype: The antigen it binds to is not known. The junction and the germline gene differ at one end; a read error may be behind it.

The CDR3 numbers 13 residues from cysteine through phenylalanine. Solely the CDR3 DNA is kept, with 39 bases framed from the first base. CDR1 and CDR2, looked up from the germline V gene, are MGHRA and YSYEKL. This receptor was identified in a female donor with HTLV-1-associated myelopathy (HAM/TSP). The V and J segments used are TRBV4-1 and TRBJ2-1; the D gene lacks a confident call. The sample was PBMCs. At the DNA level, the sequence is TGCGCCAGCAGCCAAGATGGGGTGAATGACCAGTTCTTC. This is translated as CASSQDGVNDQFF.